This paragraph covers one T cell receptor beta chain sequence. Its matching antigen is unknown. The sample originates from a study of cytotoxic CD8 clonotypes in ibrutinib-treated CLL. Overall study: The subjects consisted of 11 relapsed/refractory and 15 treatment-naive individuals, with 17 to 18 IGHV unmutated. General study findings and limits: Treatment saw public clonotypes, which were uncommon, either contract or stay stable.

The CDR3 consists of 14 residues. Germline V CDR1 and CDR2: SGHVS, FNYEAQ. The V and J ends lost 8 bases and 2 bases respectively, with 13 bases between them. TCRdb's copy holds only in-frame clones and misses some; the assay was immunoSEQ multiplex PCR. The sample carries hundreds of thousands of clones, 70% recorded once. The sequence was collected from a human donor with chronic lymphocytic leukemia. The source material was PBMCs, sampled after 24 months of ibrutinib treatment. V is TRBV7-6 and J is TRBJ1-5; D is ambiguous. The CDR3: CASGLGLGNQPQHF. The CDR3 bases are TGTGCCAGCGGGTTGGGTTTGGGCAATCAGCCCCAGCATTTT.